This entry lists 31 T cell receptor beta chains sequenced from one sample in a study of CD8+CD57+ T cells in acquired aplastic anemia (dated by TCRdb to the late 2010s). Sequencer: Illumina HiSeq 2000. Genomic DNA served as template for TCR beta VDJ combination and CDR3 sequence profiling. In-frame beta chains were kept once TCRdb had trimmed the public reads at Q25 with fastp and called clones with MiXCR. Under each unique CDR3 protein, matching rows form one entry showing the most common genes and DNA. The sample yields 120,000 or so distinct CDR3 sequences; around 46% were counted once. The ten largest clones represent 2.5% of the sample. What was sequenced was sorted CD4+, CD8+, or CD8+CD57+ T cells (not recorded which) from PBMCs. These receptors were obtained from a human donor in good health, serving as a control.

The sample holds one count of this clonotype. The V gene is TRBV7-2, the J gene TRBJ1-1; D is ambiguous. Trimming cost V 4 bases and J 0 bases, with 9 bases left between them. CDR3 size: 14 residues. In germline, CDR1 is SGHTA, CDR2 FQGNSA. The CDR3 coding sequence is TGTGCCAGCAGCTCCGCGTCATTGAACACTGAAGCTTTCTTT. Translating it yields CASSSASLNTEAFF.

Many counts were recorded for this clonotype. V usage is TRBV5-6 and J usage is TRBJ1-3, with a weak D call TRBD1 (6 bases). Germline V gene lookup returns CDR1 SGHDT and CDR2 YYEEEE. CDR3 length equals 16 residues. V shed 1 base and J shed 0 bases, with 11 bases lying between them. CDR3 coding DNA: TGTGCCAGCAGCTTGACAGGGCTTAGCTCTGGAAACACCATATATTTT. Encoded protein: CASSLTGLSSGNTIYF.

In this sample, this clonotype turned up many times. The V gene is TRBV6-1, the J gene TRBJ1-2; 7 nucleotides align to TRBD1. The CDR3 totals 13 residues. With V trimmed by 5 bases and J by 8 bases, 8 bases remained unmatched. Germline V gives CDR1 MNHNS, CDR2 SASEGT. The CDR3 protein is CASSLEQGRGYTF. The CDR3 bases are TGTGCCAGCAGTCTTGAACAGGGGCGAGGCTACACCTTC.

This chain connects TRBV7-2 to TRBJ1-4; no clear D. This CDR3 is 12 amino acids long. V dropped 4 bases and J dropped 8 bases, with 8 bases sitting between them. In germline, CDR1 is SGHTA, CDR2 FQGNSA. CDR3 sequence reads: CASSSGREKLFF. CDR3 DNA sequence: TGTGCCAGCAGCTCAGGCCGGGAAAAACTGTTTTTT. Full variable domain (rest looked up from reference TRBV7-2 and TRBJ1-4): GAGVSQSPSNKVTEKGKDVELRCDPISGHTALYWYRQSLGQGLEFLIYFQGNSAPDKSGLPSDRFSAERTGGSVSTLTIQRTQQEDSAVYLCASSSGREKLFFGSGTQLSVL.

This clonotype was counted many times. This chain connects TRBV27 to TRBJ2-7, with D possibly called TRBD1 or TRBD2 (5 bases each). The germline V gene encodes CDR1 MNHEY and CDR2 SMNVEV (reference sequence). V lost 6 bases, J lost 2 bases, and 17 bases lay in between. This CDR3 has 15 residues. The CDR3 coding sequence is TGTGCCAGCAGGACCTCCGGGACCCGGACCTACGAGCAGTACTTC. Its protein is CASRTSGTRTYEQYF.

The chain is built from TRBV11-2 and TRBJ2-7, with 12 bases lining up with TRBD2. V shed 5 bases, J shed 6 bases, and the junction held 14 bases outside the gene matches. The germline V gene has CDR1 SGHAT and CDR2 FQNNGV. The CDR3 extends over 17 amino acids. The CDR3 DNA reads TGTGCCAGCAGCGCTTCTAGCGGGGGGGGCCAAGACGGCGAGCAGTACTTC. This gives the protein CASSASSGGGQDGEQYF. The full variable domain, its missing parts supplied by reference TRBV11-2 and TRBJ2-7, is EAGVAQSPRYKIIEKRQSVAFWCNPISGHATLYWYQQILGQGPKLLIQFQNNGVVDDSQLPKDRFSAERLKGVDSTLKIQPAKLEDSAVYLCASSASSGGGQDGEQYFGPGTRLTVT.

The rearrangement links TRBV27 to TRBJ2-6, with D possibly matching TRBD1 (6 bases). V lost 8 bases and J lost 0, with 11 bases in between. Germline V CDR1 and CDR2: MNHEY, SMNVEV (reference sequence). The CDR3 has 15 residues. The DNA of the CDR3 is TGTGCCAGCCGGACAGAGCTCTCTGGGGCCAACGTCCTGACTTTC. Its protein product is CASRTELSGANVLTF.

V usage is TRBV20-1 and J usage is TRBJ2-5; the D gene could be TRBD1 or TRBD2 (5 bases each). Per the germline V gene, CDR1 is DFQATT and CDR2 is SNEGSKA (reference sequence). The CDR3 has 15 amino acids. V lost 6 bases and J lost 4, with 21 bases in between. CDR3 coding DNA: TGCAGTGCCCTAATTCCCGGGACCAGGGCAGAGACCCAGTACTTC. Translating gives CSALIPGTRAETQYF.

This clonotype has at least ten counts. This chain links TRBV11-3 with TRBJ1-2, with 9 nucleotides matching TRBD1. CDR3 length: 15 residues. V lost 5 bases to trimming and J lost 4 bases; unmatched junction nucleotides: 8. Germline loops: CDR1 SGHNT, CDR2 YENEEA. The CDR3 here is CASSPRTGDAYGYTF. The DNA of the CDR3 is TGTGCCAGCAGCCCCCGGACAGGGGATGCCTATGGCTACACCTTC.

This clonotype was seen many times. This chain links TRBV12-3 or TRBV12-4 with TRBJ1-2; D is uncertain. The CDR3 spans 12 residues. Trimming removed 10 bases at V and 6 bases at J, with 15 bases between. The CDR3 protein is CATGKDGNGYTF. As DNA, the CDR3 is TGTGCCACCGGTAAAGACGGAAATGGCTACACCTTC.

Notes on this clonotype: A much larger clone differs by one base, so this may be a read error. The chain recombines TRBV11-1 with TRBJ2-3; D is possibly TRBD1 or TRBD2 (6 bases each). The CDR3 runs 16 residues. V shed 4 bases and J shed 6 bases, with 20 bases lying between them. Germline CDR1 is SGHAT and CDR2 is FQDESV (reference sequence). The CDR3 spells CASSSGGAGSVDTQYF. CDR3 DNA sequence: TGTGCCAGCAGCTCCGGGGGCGCCGGCTCGGTGGATACGCAGTATTTT.

This clonotype was recorded many times. The chain carries TRBV3-1 and TRBJ2-5, with D perhaps matching TRBD1 (5 bases). This CDR3 comprises 16 residues. Trimming removed 0 bases from V and 2 bases from J, with 13 bases in between. The germline CDR1 and CDR2 sequences are LGHDT and YNNKEL (reference sequence). The CDR3 region has the DNA TGTGCCAGCAGCCAAGATGGTAACCAGGGTCAAGAGACCCAGTACTTC. As protein: CASSQDGNQGQETQYF.

This clonotype was seen repeatedly, ten times or more. The V gene is TRBV27, the J gene TRBJ1-3; D gene unclear. Trimming stripped 4 bases from V and 5 bases from J, with 6 bases between. This CDR3 is built from 12 residues. Germline CDR1 MNHEY, CDR2 SMNVEV (reference sequence). CDR3 nucleotides: TGTGCCAGCAGTTCGGATAGAAACACCATATATTTT. Its translation: CASSSDRNTIYF.

The sample holds many counts of this clonotype. This chain links TRBV20-1 with TRBJ2-2; 13 nucleotides agree with TRBD2. The germline CDR1 and CDR2 sequences are DFQATT and SNEGSKA (reference sequence). The trim removed 3 bases at V and 5 bases at J, leaving 6 bases unmatched. The CDR3 spans 16 residues. The CDR3 coding sequence is TGCAGTGCTAGGCGGACTAGCGGGGGTCGGACCGGGGAGCTGTTTTTT. This encodes CSARRTSGGRTGELFF.

The chain carries TRBV20-1 and TRBJ2-1; tentative D call: TRBD2 (6 bases). In germline, CDR1 is DFQATT, CDR2 SNEGSKA (reference sequence). V lost 6 bases and J lost 13, with 25 bases in between. This CDR3 has 14 amino acids. The CDR3: CSARASVDPLAQFF. Here the CDR3 DNA reads TGCAGTGCGAGGGCTAGCGTGGACCCCCTTGCCCAGTTCTTC.

J is TRBJ2-7 and V is TRBV20-1, with D perhaps TRBD2 (6 bases). With 2 bases removed from V and 3 bases from J, the gap between germline ends came to 11 bases. The CDR3 has 13 amino acids. Germline-derived CDR1 and CDR2 are DFQATT and SNEGSKA (reference sequence). The chain's CDR3 is CSARSLGGYEQYF. In DNA, the CDR3 is TGCAGTGCTAGATCCTTGGGGGGCTACGAGCAGTACTTC.

The V gene is TRBV12-3 or TRBV12-4, the J gene TRBJ1-1; TRBD1 is a possible D gene (5 bases). The V and J ends lost 8 bases and 3 bases respectively, with 13 bases between them. The length of the CDR3 is 13 residues. In DNA, the CDR3 is TGTGCCAGCCGCGGGACGGACCACACTGAAGCTTTCTTT. Encoded protein: CASRGTDHTEAFF.

The rearrangement joins TRBV20-1 to TRBJ2-1, with a tentative D call TRBD1 (5 bases). CDR3 length: 11 residues. V was clipped by 0 bases and J by 13 bases, with 10 bases between them. Per germline, CDR1 DFQATT and CDR2 SNEGSKA (reference sequence). Here the CDR3 reads CSARERGVQFF. CDR3 nucleotides: TGCAGTGCTAGAGAAAGGGGTGTTCAGTTCTTC.

The chain recombines TRBV12-3 or TRBV12-4 with TRBJ1-1; D is possibly TRBD1 (6 bases). CDR3 size: 15 residues. The V end lost 3 bases, the J end lost 4 bases, and 15 bases lay between the germline ends. In DNA, the CDR3 is TGTGCCAGCAGTTTCGGGCGGGGGCATAGCACTGAAGCTTTCTTT. Translated: CASSFGRGHSTEAFF.

In its sample, this clonotype was seen many times. DNA for the CDR3: TGTGCCAGCAGTTCCGAGGGGGGCGTGGGCGGGGAGCTGTTTTTT. Amino acid sequence: CASSSEGGVGGELFF. The rearrangement joins TRBV12-3 or TRBV12-4 to TRBJ2-2, with D perhaps assigned TRBD1 or TRBD2 (6 bases each). The CDR3 has 15 residues. The germline V and J ends were trimmed by 4 bases and 7 bases, with 16 bases remaining between them.

A few counts support this clonotype. V and J are TRBV30 and TRBJ2-2, with D perhaps matching TRBD1 (5 bases). Germline V lookup: CDR1 GTSNPN, CDR2 SVGIG (reference sequence). The ends were cut back, 4 bases at V and 0 bases at J, with 12 bases in the middle. This CDR3 spans 15 amino acids. This CDR3 reads CAWTRGLSNTGELFF. The CDR3 DNA reads as TGTGCCTGGACAAGGGGCTTATCGAACACCGGGGAGCTGTTTTTT.

This chain connects TRBV19 to TRBJ1-2; unclear D gene. The V end was cut by 3 bases, the J end by 8 bases, with 13 bases between. Germline CDR1 reads LNHDA; CDR2 reads SQIVND (reference sequence). The CDR3 sequence is 13 residues long. The CDR3 DNA sequence: TGTGCCAGTAGTATCCTGGCTAGCGGGGGCTACACCTTC. Translating gives CASSILASGGYTF.

The rearrangement uses TRBV19 and TRBJ2-5; perhaps D is TRBD1 or TRBD2 (5 bases each). Trimming took off 3 bases at V and 6 bases at J, with 14 bases between the two ends. CDR3 length equals 14 residues. Germline assignment: CDR1 LNHDA and CDR2 SQIVND (reference sequence). The CDR3 coding sequence is TGTGCCAGTAGTATTTCGGGGCAGGGAAAGACCCAGTACTTC. Amino acid sequence: CASSISGQGKTQYF. Together with reference TRBV19 and TRBJ2-5, the CDR3 gives the full variable domain: DGGITQSPKYLFRKEGQNVTLSCEQNLNHDAMYWYRQDPGQGLRLIYYSQIVNDFQKGDIAEGYSVSREKKESFPLTVTSAQKNPTAFYLCASSISGQGKTQYFGPGTRLLVL.

This rearrangement joins TRBV14 to TRBJ2-1, with D tentatively TRBD1 or TRBD2 (6 bases each). The CDR3 consists of 17 residues. Trimming cost V 3 bases and J 4 bases, with 19 bases left between them. Germline CDR1 SGHDN, CDR2 FVKESK. This CDR3 is CASSQGALGGPYNEQFF. In nucleotides, the CDR3 is TGTGCCAGCAGCCAGGGGGCATTGGGGGGCCCATACAATGAGCAGTTCTTC.

V and J are TRBV20-1 and TRBJ1-1; 9 positions match TRBD1. Trimming at V came to 6 bases and at J to 2 bases, leaving 4 bases not matched to a gene. The CDR3 extends over 13 amino acids. The germline V gene has CDR1 DFQATT and CDR2 SNEGSKA (reference sequence). This CDR3 is CSAPDRGNTEAFF. In DNA, the CDR3 is TGCAGTGCACCGGACAGGGGTAACACTGAAGCTTTCTTT.

This clonotype was seen once. V gene TRBV15 combines with J gene TRBJ2-7; tentative D call: TRBD1 (5 bases). This CDR3 is built from 14 residues. V shed 2 bases and J shed 0 bases, with 8 bases lying between them. Germline CDR1 is LNHNV and CDR2 is YYDKDF (reference sequence). This chain's CDR3 is CATSRTGVSYEQYF. The DNA for the CDR3 is TGTGCCACCAGCAGAACAGGAGTCTCCTACGAGCAGTACTTC.

A word on this clonotype: A much larger clone is a single base away; this may be a read error. The chain recombines TRBV5-4 with TRBJ2-3, with D maybe TRBD2 (6 bases). The germline V and J ends were trimmed by 1 base and 2 bases, with 14 bases remaining between them. Germline values: CDR1 SGHNT, CDR2 YYREEE (reference sequence). The CDR3 contains 16 residues. The CDR3 DNA reads as TGTGCCAGCAGCTTGAGTGCGGGACGGAACACAGATACGCAGTATTTT. This codes for CASSLSAGRNTDTQYF.

The chain uses TRBV29-1 and TRBJ1-2; D is undetermined. Trimming took off 3 bases at V and 3 bases at J, with 11 bases between the two ends. The CDR3 is 13 residues long. Germline CDR1 reads SQVTM; CDR2 reads ANQGSEA. Here the CDR3 DNA reads TGCAGCGTTGAGGTCGGAGGTTACTATGGCTACACCTTC. The encoded protein is CSVEVGGYYGYTF.

This clonotype was counted at least ten times. This sequence joins TRBV5-4 and TRBJ1-6; D gene ambiguous. Trimming took off 4 bases at V and 7 bases at J, with 12 bases between the two ends. In germline, CDR1 is SGHNT, CDR2 YYREEE (reference sequence). The CDR3 length is 14 residues. CDR3: CASSVDEGNSPLHF. CDR3 nucleotide sequence: TGTGCCAGCAGCGTGGACGAGGGAAATTCACCCCTCCACTTT.

The rearrangement uses TRBV14 and TRBJ2-1; perhaps TRBD2 as D (6 bases). V dropped 2 bases and J dropped 11 bases, with 13 bases sitting between them. This CDR3 comprises 13 residues. CDR1 and CDR2 from the germline V gene are SGHDN and FVKESK. The CDR3 nucleotides are TGTGCCAGCAGCCAACTACTACTAGCTCAGCAGTTCTTC. Residues: CASSQLLLAQQFF.

This clonotype came up a few times. The chain employs TRBV19 and TRBJ1-1; D is perhaps TRBD1 (5 bases). Germline CDR1 is LNHDA and CDR2 is SQIVND (reference sequence). This CDR3 has 14 residues. Between the trimmed V and J ends, which lost 2 bases and 1 base, there was a span of 8 bases. CDR3 amino acids: CASSIRGENTEAFF. For the CDR3, the DNA is TGTGCCAGTAGTATAAGAGGGGAGAACACTGAAGCTTTCTTT.